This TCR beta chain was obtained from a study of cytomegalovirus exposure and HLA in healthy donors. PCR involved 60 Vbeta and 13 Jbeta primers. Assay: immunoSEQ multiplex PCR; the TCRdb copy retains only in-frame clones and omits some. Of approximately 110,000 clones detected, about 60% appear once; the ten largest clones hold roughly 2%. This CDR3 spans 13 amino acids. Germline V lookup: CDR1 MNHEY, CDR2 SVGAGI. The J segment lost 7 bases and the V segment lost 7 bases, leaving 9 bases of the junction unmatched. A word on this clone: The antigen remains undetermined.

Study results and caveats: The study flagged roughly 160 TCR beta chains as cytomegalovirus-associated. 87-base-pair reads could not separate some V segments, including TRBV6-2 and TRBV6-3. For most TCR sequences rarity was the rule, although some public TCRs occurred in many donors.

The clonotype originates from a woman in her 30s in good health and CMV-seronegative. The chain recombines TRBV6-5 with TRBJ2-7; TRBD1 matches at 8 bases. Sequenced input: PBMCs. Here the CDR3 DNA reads TGTGCCAGCAAAGGGAGACAGGGGAGAGAGCAGTACTTC. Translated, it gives CASKGRQGREQYF.